The sequence of this T cell receptor beta chain was determined in a study of molecular identifiers for immune sequencing clone quantification. CD8+CD4-CCR7+CD45RA+ cells were sorted as naive CD8 T cells. TCRdb re-analysed the PCR reads in MiXCR, keeping a single row per CDR3 protein. Here the sample spans hundreds of thousands of distinct CDR3 sequences, over 25% being singletons. The V gene end was trimmed by 4 bases and the J gene end by 5 bases; junction bases not matched to a gene: 7. The CDR3 extends over 15 amino acids. The germline V gene has CDR1 SGHVS and CDR2 FQNEAQ. This clonotype was recorded many times.

The clonotype comes from a human donor in good health. Some libraries in this study had Jurkat cell RNA spiked in. The sample consisted of naive CD8+ T cells from blood, with Jurkat cell RNA spiked in. Sample subset: FACS-sorted CD8+CD4-CCR7+CD45RA+ naive T cells. The genes are TRBV7-8 and TRBJ2-3; 9 bases align to TRBD1. The CDR3 sequence is CASSYWTGEGDTQYF. The CDR3 nucleotides are TGTGCCAGCAGCTACTGGACAGGGGAGGGAGATACGCAGTATTTT.